This T cell receptor beta chain was captured in a study of blood T cell repertoires in COVID-19. For the study at large: Sources were T cells, B-cell-depleted T cells, or PBMCs; the material itself was cDNA or gDNA.

Germline assignment: CDR1 LNHDA and CDR2 SQIVND (reference sequence). The length of the CDR3 is 13 residues. Deletions cut 9 bases from V and 3 bases from J, with 14 bases between. In the study's own analysis: Estimated nucleated cell counts came from reference gene primer amplification. The protocol was immunoSEQ multiplex PCR, while the TCRdb copy is restricted to in-frame clones and leaves out a portion. V and J calls plus clone size are reproduced from that table; the DNA served to infer D and trimming. The data contain 150,000 to 160,000 clones, 75% to 90% of them seen just once; the ten biggest clones take up 2% to 3%. This clone came up a few times.

This chain uses TRBV19 with TRBJ1-2; no clear D gene. Sample: peripheral blood. This sequence was found in a woman in her sixties or seventies with acute or convalescent COVID-19. The CDR3 region has the DNA TGTGCCAGCAAACCGGAGGTGGACTATGGCTACACCTTC. It specifies CASKPEVDYGYTF. Filled out from reference TRBV19 and TRBJ1-2, the complete variable domain reads DGGITQSPKYLFRKEGQNVTLSCEQNLNHDAMYWYRQDPGQGLRLIYYSQIVNDFQKGDIAEGYSVSREKKESFPLTVTSAQKNPTAFYLCASKPEVDYGYTFGSGTRLTVV.